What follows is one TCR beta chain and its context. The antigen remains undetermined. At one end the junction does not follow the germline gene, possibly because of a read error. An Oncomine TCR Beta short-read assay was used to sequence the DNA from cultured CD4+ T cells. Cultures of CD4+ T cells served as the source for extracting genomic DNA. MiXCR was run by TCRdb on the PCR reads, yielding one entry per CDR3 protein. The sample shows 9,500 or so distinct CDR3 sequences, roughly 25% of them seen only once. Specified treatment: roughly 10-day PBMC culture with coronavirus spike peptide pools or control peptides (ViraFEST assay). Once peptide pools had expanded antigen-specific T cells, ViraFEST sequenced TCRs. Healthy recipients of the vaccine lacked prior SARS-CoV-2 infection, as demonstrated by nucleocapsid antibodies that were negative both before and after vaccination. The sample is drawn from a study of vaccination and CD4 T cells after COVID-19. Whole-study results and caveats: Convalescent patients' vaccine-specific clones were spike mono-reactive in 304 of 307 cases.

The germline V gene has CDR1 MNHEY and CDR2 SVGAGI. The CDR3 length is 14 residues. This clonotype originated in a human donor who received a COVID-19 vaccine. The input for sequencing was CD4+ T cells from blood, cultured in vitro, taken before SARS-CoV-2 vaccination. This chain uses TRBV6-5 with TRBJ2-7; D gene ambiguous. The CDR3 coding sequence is TGTGCCAGCAGTCACTCGTGGACCTCCTACGAGCAGTACTTC. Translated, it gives CASSHSWTSYEQYF.